This T cell receptor beta chain derives from a study of blood T cells in healthy people across ages. The CDR3 runs to 15 residues. The V gene's germline CDR1 is MNHEY and CDR2 SMNVEV (reference sequence). Trimming stripped 2 bases from V and 4 bases from J, with 15 bases between. PCR was performed a second time for roughly 7 to 11 cycles using a sample-barcoded 5' primer and a J-beta primer mix. Each CDR3 protein is one row after TCRdb ran MiXCR on the 5' RACE reads. The sample lists more than 1,400,000 distinct CDR3 sequences, about 43% occurring once. Per individual sample, total RNA of at least 6 micrograms was extracted.

The material sequenced was blood. This clonotype originated in a woman under 30 in good health. V is TRBV27 and J is TRBJ2-7; D unclear. DNA for the CDR3: TGTGCCAGCAGTTTAGCCCCGGGTCGAATATACGAGCAGTACTTC. Protein: CASSLAPGRIYEQYF.